These T cell receptor beta chains were read from a single sample in a study of blood T cell repertoires in COVID-19. Clones were sequenced by immunoSEQ multiplex PCR, and TCRdb holds only the in-frame ones, with some missing. The sample has 270,000 or so clones; 75% to 90% are singletons. Sequences were obtained from peripheral blood. Receptors originate from a woman aged 40 to 55 who had recovered from COVID-19. Both conserved end residues are part of each CDR3. The D gene is left open where the match is weak. Clone size is stated in some rows and not others, as once, few, many or a class when expanded.

v_call	j_call	d_call	clone_size	cdr3_aa	cdr3_nt
TRBV7-9	TRBJ2-3	NA	NA	CASSLAWTSTDTQYF	TGTGCCAGCAGCTTAGCTTGGACTAGCACAGATACGCAGTATTTT
TRBV5-1	TRBJ2-1	TRBD2	once	CASSLPGGTYNEQFF	TGCGCCAGCAGCTTGCCGGGGGGTACCTACAATGAGCAGTTCTTC
TRBV5-1	TRBJ2-1	NA	NA	CASSIDSPSYNEQFF	TGCGCCAGCAGCATAGACAGCCCTTCCTACAATGAGCAGTTCTTC
TRBV14	TRBJ2-5	NA	NA	CASSLASQTQYF	TGTGCCAGCAGCCTAGCGTCACAGACCCAGTACTTC
TRBV2	TRBJ2-5	TRBD2	NA	CASSTTGTSGQETQYF	TGTGCCAGCAGCACCACCGGGACTAGCGGTCAAGAGACCCAGTACTTC
TRBV5-4	TRBJ2-1	NA	NA	CASSQWAGRSDEQFF	TGTGCCAGCAGCCAATGGGCAGGGAGGAGTGATGAGCAGTTCTTC
TRBV10-3	TRBJ2-3	TRBD2	NA	CAISASGAADTQYF	TGTGCCATCAGTGCTAGCGGAGCAGCAGATACGCAGTATTTT
TRBV27	TRBJ2-3	TRBD2	once	CASSFRRESNTDTQYF	TGTGCCAGCAGTTTCCGGCGGGAGAGTAACACAGATACGCAGTATTTT
TRBV9	TRBJ2-7	TRBD2	NA	CASSVSGGLVYEQYF	TGTGCCAGCAGCGTAAGCGGGGGGCTAGTATACGAGCAGTACTTC
TRBV10-3	TRBJ1-1	TRBD1	NA	CAISIRDRGGTEAFF	TGTGCCATCAGTATCCGGGACAGGGGAGGAACTGAAGCTTTCTTT
TRBV5-6	TRBJ2-5	TRBD2	NA	CASRPQGLAGFETQYF	TGTGCCAGCCGCCCCCAGGGGCTAGCGGGGTTTGAGACCCAGTACTTC
TRBV5-4	TRBJ1-6	TRBD1	NA	CASSRTTGQNNSPLHF	TGTGCCAGCAGTCGTACAACGGGACAGAATAATTCACCCCTCCACTTT
TRBV28	TRBJ2-1	TRBD2	NA	CASSLHISGISLREQFF	TGTGCCAGCAGTCTACATATCAGCGGGATTAGCCTTCGGGAGCAGTTCTTC
TRBV30	TRBJ1-3	TRBD1	few	CARTGNGNTIYF	TGTGCCCGGACAGGGAATGGAAACACCATATATTTT
TRBV30	TRBJ1-2	TRBD1	NA	CAWRGTGGRYYGYTF	TGTGCCTGGAGAGGGACAGGGGGCAGGTACTATGGCTACACCTTC
TRBV2	TRBJ2-5	NA	NA	CASSEALGGGETQYF	TGTGCCAGCAGTGAAGCGCTTGGGGGCGGAGAGACCCAGTACTTC
TRBV28	TRBJ2-1	TRBD2	NA	CASSLYTSGVNEQFF	TGTGCCAGCAGTTTATATACTAGCGGGGTAAATGAGCAGTTCTTC
TRBV7-8	TRBJ2-3	NA	NA	CASLSGTSTDTQYF	TGTGCCAGTTTAAGCGGCACTAGCACAGATACGCAGTATTTT
TRBV20-1	TRBJ1-2	NA	NA	CSTGTLHGYTF	TGCAGCACAGGGACCCTTCATGGCTACACCTTC
TRBV11-2	TRBJ2-1	TRBD1	NA	CASSYALFRTGGLNEQFF	TGTGCCAGCAGCTACGCCCTGTTTAGGACAGGGGGCCTCAATGAGCAGTTCTTC
TRBV19	TRBJ2-3	NA	once	CASSASGTDTQYF	TGTGCCAGTAGCGCTAGCGGCACAGATACGCAGTATTTT
TRBV6-5	TRBJ1-1	TRBD1	NA	CASRVTTGANTEAFF	TGTGCCAGCAGAGTAACGACAGGGGCAAACACTGAAGCTTTCTTT
TRBV6-5	TRBJ1-1	NA	NA	CASRKTGGNTEAFF	TGTGCCAGCAGGAAGACTGGAGGGAACACTGAAGCTTTCTTT
TRBV4-1	TRBJ2-1	NA	NA	CASSQVGLMKFF	TGCGCCAGCAGCCAAGTGGGACTCATGAAGTTCTTC
TRBV7-9	TRBJ1-2	NA	many	CASSLYAGPNYGYTF	TGTGCCAGCAGCTTATACGCAGGGCCAAACTATGGCTACACCTTC
TRBV19	TRBJ1-1	TRBD1	NA	CASSTRTGVRAEAFF	TGTGCCAGTAGTACCCGGACAGGGGTCAGGGCTGAAGCTTTCTTT
TRBV18	TRBJ1-2	TRBD1	once	CASSPGQGGYTF	TGTGCCAGCTCTCCAGGACAGGGTGGCTACACCTTC
TRBV6-1	TRBJ2-3	TRBD1	NA	CASSEGTGGVSTDTQYF	TGTGCCAGCAGTGAAGGCACAGGGGGAGTTAGCACAGATACGCAGTATTTT
TRBV21-1	TRBJ1-1	NA	NA	CASSNTRGTEAFF	TGTGCCAGCAGCAACACCCGGGGGACTGAAGCTTTCTTT
TRBV5-1	TRBJ2-1	TRBD2	NA	CASSRTSGGFNNEQFF	TGCGCCAGCAGCCGAACTAGCGGGGGGTTCAACAATGAGCAGTTCTTC
TRBV19	TRBJ2-4	TRBD2	NA	CASNRLAGDRYIQYF	TGTGCCAGTAACCGACTAGCGGGAGATAGATACATTCAGTACTTC
TRBV18	TRBJ1-2	NA	NA	CASSPGMTVNYGYTF	TGTGCCAGCTCACCAGGGATGACAGTTAACTATGGCTACACCTTC
TRBV7-2	TRBJ1-5	TRBD1	NA	CASRENRGTGNQPQHF	TGTGCCAGCAGAGAAAACAGGGGAACGGGCAATCAGCCCCAGCATTTT
TRBV18	TRBJ1-1	TRBD1	NA	CASSPVLDRLLDTEAFF	TGTGCCAGCTCACCAGTGTTGGACAGGCTGTTGGACACTGAAGCTTTCTTT
TRBV7-9	TRBJ2-7	NA	once	CASTDSGGHYEQYF	TGTGCCAGCACCGACTCAGGGGGGCACTACGAGCAGTACTTC
TRBV28	TRBJ1-4	NA	NA	CASSSTEQGRSEKLFF	TGTGCCAGCAGTTCAACCGAACAGGGAAGAAGCGAAAAACTGTTTTTT
TRBV7-2	TRBJ2-7	NA	NA	CASRLDTLTYEQYF	TGTGCCAGCAGACTGGACACGTTAACCTACGAGCAGTACTTC
TRBV28	TRBJ1-2	TRBD1	NA	CASSEIQGDGYTF	TGTGCCAGCAGTGAAATACAGGGGGATGGCTACACCTTC
TRBV5-1	TRBJ2-3	TRBD2	NA	CASSSGLAASTDTQYF	TGCGCCAGCAGCTCGGGACTAGCGGCGTCCACAGATACGCAGTATTTT
TRBV11-3	TRBJ2-1	NA	NA	CASGIAVAYNEQFF	TGTGCCAGCGGAATAGCGGTGGCCTACAATGAGCAGTTCTTC
TRBV30	TRBJ1-2	TRBD1	once	CAWGTGANYGYTF	TGTGCCTGGGGGACAGGGGCTAACTATGGCTACACCTTC
TRBV3-1/TRBV3-2	TRBJ2-2	NA	NA	CASSPDSANTGELFF	TGTGCCAGCAGCCCGGACAGTGCGAACACCGGGGAGCTGTTTTTT
TRBV19	TRBJ2-7	TRBD1	once	CASSIPTGNEQYF	TGTGCCAGTAGTATCCCGACAGGGAACGAGCAGTACTTC